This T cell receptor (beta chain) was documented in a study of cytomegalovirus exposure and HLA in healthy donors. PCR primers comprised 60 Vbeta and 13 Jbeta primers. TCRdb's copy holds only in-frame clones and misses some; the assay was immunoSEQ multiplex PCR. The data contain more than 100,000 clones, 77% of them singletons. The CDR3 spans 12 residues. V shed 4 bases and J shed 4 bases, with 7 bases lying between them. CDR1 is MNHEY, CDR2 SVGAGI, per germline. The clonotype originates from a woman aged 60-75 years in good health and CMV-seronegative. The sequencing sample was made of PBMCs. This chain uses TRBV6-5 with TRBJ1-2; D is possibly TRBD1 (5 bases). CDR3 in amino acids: CASSSGIYGYTF. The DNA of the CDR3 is TGTGCCAGCAGTTCAGGGATCTATGGCTACACCTTC.